The 20 T cell receptor beta chains listed next were all sequenced from one sample in a study of cytomegalovirus exposure and HLA in healthy donors. A multiplex PCR was run with 60 Vbeta primers and 13 Jbeta primers. Using immunoSEQ multiplex PCR, the repertoire was profiled, and TCRdb retains in-frame clones only, with some absent. This table holds about 160,000 clones, roughly 80% found once. Input material: PBMCs. The receptors stem from a young woman in good health and CMV-seropositive.

This chain connects TRBV18 to TRBJ2-2; 8 bases fit TRBD2. Germline CDR1 is KGHSH and CDR2 is LQKENI. Losses at the gene ends were 4 bases for V and 2 bases for J; bases not matched to a gene: 9. There are 17 residues in the CDR3. DNA for the CDR3: TGTGCCAGCTCACATCTACCGGGACTAGGAAACACCGGGGAGCTGTTTTTT. It encodes CASSHLPGLGNTGELFF.

Details on this clone: Other DNA sequences of this sample code for an identical CDR3. The chain is built from TRBV4-2 and TRBJ2-7; D not resolved. Per the germline V gene, CDR1 is LGHNA and CDR2 is YNFKEQ. The CDR3 is 14 amino acids. V dropped 0 bases and J dropped 0 bases, with 6 bases sitting between them. CDR3: CASSQDYSSYEQYF. In nucleotides, the CDR3 is TGTGCCAGCAGCCAAGATTACAGCTCCTACGAGCAGTACTTC.

Only one count was recorded for this clone. This sequence joins TRBV4-3 and TRBJ1-2; D perhaps matches TRBD1 (6 bases). V was pared by 0 bases and J by 4 bases, with 18 bases between. Germline V lookup: CDR1 LGHNA, CDR2 YSLEER. This CDR3 region has 17 residues. The CDR3 DNA reads as TGCGCCAGCAGCCAAGAACCGTCCAGGGGCTCGGGCTATGGCTACACCTTC. Its translation: CASSQEPSRGSGYGYTF.

The table lists this clone with a few counts. This chain joins TRBV18 and TRBJ2-1; no reliable D call. V dropped 3 bases and J dropped 5 bases, with 17 bases sitting between them. This CDR3 comprises 16 residues. CDR1 KGHSH and CDR2 LQKENI come from the germline V gene. The CDR3, as DNA: TGTGCCAGCTCACCTCCTGGCGGTAGAGTCCACAATGAGCAGTTCTTC. Encoded protein: CASSPPGGRVHNEQFF.

The chain is built from TRBV5-1 and TRBJ1-1; tentatively, D is TRBD1 (6 bases). CDR3 length: 16 residues. The ends were cut back, 4 bases at V and 2 bases at J, with 18 bases in the middle. Germline CDR1 SGHRS, CDR2 YFSETQ. In DNA, the CDR3 is TGCGCCAGCAGCGCCCCACAGGGCCAAAAAAACACTGAAGCTTTCTTT. The encoded protein is CASSAPQGQKNTEAFF.

V and J are TRBV18 and TRBJ1-1, with D unclear. Trimming removed 2 bases from V and 1 base from J, with 5 bases in between. The germline V gene encodes CDR1 KGHSH and CDR2 LQKENI. The CDR3 covers 13 residues. Here the CDR3 DNA reads TGTGCCAGCTCACCAAACAGGAACACTGAAGCTTTCTTT. It specifies CASSPNRNTEAFF.

The chain employs TRBV5-1 and TRBJ1-4; D unclear. CDR1 and CDR2 (germline): SGHRS, YFSETQ. CDR3 size: 14 residues. The germline V and J ends were trimmed by 4 bases and 4 bases, with 11 bases remaining between them. The CDR3 region is CASSLDNINEKLFF. CDR3 DNA: TGCGCCAGCAGCCTGGATAATATTAATGAAAAACTGTTTTTT.

There are a few counts of this clone. This chain links TRBV7-2 with TRBJ2-3; TRBD2 might be the D (5 bases). Trimming pared 1 base from V and 2 bases from J, leaving 10 bases between. This CDR3 is 15 amino acids long. CDR1 is SGHTA and CDR2 is FQGNSA in the germline V gene. The CDR3 DNA follows: TGTGCCAGCAGCTTAGTGTCGCGGGTCACAGATACGCAGTATTTT. Translating it yields CASSLVSRVTDTQYF. Looking up the rest from reference TRBV7-2 and TRBJ2-3 gives the full variable domain: GAGVSQSPSNKVTEKGKDVELRCDPISGHTALYWYRQSLGQGLEFLIYFQGNSAPDKSGLPSDRFSAERTGGSVSTLTIQRTQQEDSAVYLCASSLVSRVTDTQYFGPGTRLTVL.

This clone appeared a single time. The chain uses TRBV10-3 and TRBJ2-3, with 9 bases identical to TRBD2. Germline V CDR1 and CDR2: ENHRY, SYGVKD. V lost 6 bases and J lost 6; bases outside the gene matches: 13. The CDR3 spans 16 residues. For the CDR3, the DNA is TGTGCCATCAGGGTAAGGCGAGCGGGGGGAACCGATACGCAGTATTTT. Amino acids: CAIRVRRAGGTDTQYF.

The chain recombines TRBV9 with TRBJ2-3; 8 bases line up with TRBD2. Per the germline V gene, CDR1 is SGDLS and CDR2 is YYNGEE. The V gene end was trimmed by 3 bases and the J gene end by 2 bases; junction bases not matched to a gene: 8. The CDR3 sequence is 16 residues long. The CDR3 DNA reads as TGTGCCAGCAGCGAGGGAGTAGCGGGGTACACAGATACGCAGTATTTT. It is translated as CASSEGVAGYTDTQYF.

This sequence joins TRBV5-1 and TRBJ1-1; 9 nucleotides match TRBD1. Trimming cost V 3 bases and J 1 base; bases outside gene matches: 4. This CDR3 has 15 amino acids. From germline, CDR1 is SGHRS and CDR2 YFSETQ. The CDR3 sequence: CASSWGQGKNTEAFF. For the CDR3, the DNA is TGCGCCAGCAGCTGGGGACAGGGTAAGAACACTGAAGCTTTCTTT.

This chain joins TRBV25-1 and TRBJ2-7; weak D call: TRBD2 (6 bases). V lost 4 bases, J lost 10 bases, and 11 bases lay in between. Germline loops: CDR1 MGHDK, CDR2 SYGVNS. The CDR3 covers 11 residues. CDR3 loop: CASSGGTVQYF. The CDR3 DNA sequence: TGTGCCAGCAGTGGAGGGACTGTACAGTACTTC.

V and J are TRBV10-2 and TRBJ2-3; TRBD1 matches at 7 bases. CDR1 and CDR2 (germline): WSHSY, SAAADI. The junction had 10 bases not matched to a gene; V was cut back by 10 bases and J by 0 bases. CDR3 size: 15 residues. In DNA form, the CDR3 reads TGCGCCATCAGACAGGGACCGACTAGCACAGATACGCAGTATTTT. Translated, it gives CAIRQGPTSTDTQYF.

The chain joins TRBV7-2 to TRBJ1-2, with D possibly being TRBD1 (5 bases). CDR1 and CDR2 (germline): SGHTA, FQGNSA. The CDR3 is 12 residues long. V was cut by 3 bases and J by 5 bases, with 7 bases left in between. The CDR3: CASSFGGYGYTF. CDR3 coding DNA: TGTGCCAGCAGCTTCGGGGGGTATGGCTACACCTTC.

The chain carries TRBV5-1 and TRBJ2-3, with D maybe TRBD1 (8 bases). V lost 5 bases and J 6 bases, leaving 28 bases between the germline ends. The CDR3 consists of 18 residues. Germline-derived CDR1 and CDR2 are SGHRS and YFSETQ. In DNA form, the CDR3 reads TGCGCCAGCAGATTAAGGGGGGGCCGACAGGGGTCTACGGATACGCAGTATTTT. This sequence encodes CASRLRGGRQGSTDTQYF. Full variable domain (outside the CDR3, taken from reference TRBV5-1 and TRBJ2-3): KAGVTQTPRYLIKTRGQQVTLSCSPISGHRSVSWYQQTPGQGLQFLFEYFSETQRNKGNFPGRFSGRQFSNSRSEMNVSTLELGDSALYLCASRLRGGRQGSTDTQYFGPGTRLTVL.

The chain employs TRBV9 and TRBJ2-7; D might be TRBD2 (5 bases). Germline V CDR1 and CDR2: SGDLS, YYNGEE. The CDR3 runs to 14 residues. V gave up 0 bases and J gave up 2 bases, with 9 bases separating them. The CDR3 DNA reads TGTGCCAGCAGCGTAGGGACTTCCCCCTACGAGCAGTACTTC. Residues: CASSVGTSPYEQYF.

This rearrangement joins TRBV5-1 to TRBJ1-5; a weak D match, TRBD1 (6 bases). This CDR3 has 15 amino acids. CDR1 is SGHRS and CDR2 is YFSETQ in the germline V gene. Deletions cut 4 bases from V and 4 bases from J, with 15 bases between. CDR3 in DNA: TGCGCCAGCAGCCCTGATGGGGGGGCTAATCAGCCCCAGCATTTT. It encodes CASSPDGGANQPQHF.

The rearrangement links TRBV6-5 to TRBJ2-3, with D tentatively TRBD2 (7 bases). Germline V gene sequence: CDR1 MNHEY, CDR2 SVGAGI. V was cut by 2 bases and J by 0 bases, with 9 bases left in between. This CDR3 has 15 amino acids. The CDR3 reads CASSYGGGSTDTQYF. The DNA for the CDR3 is TGTGCCAGCAGTTACGGGGGGGGCAGCACAGATACGCAGTATTTT.

The V call is TRBV12-5, the J call TRBJ1-2; tentative D call: TRBD1 (6 bases). Germline CDR1 is LGHNT and CDR2 is FRNRAP. The germline V and J ends were trimmed by 0 bases and 3 bases, with 11 bases remaining between them. The CDR3 is 15 amino acids. CDR3 DNA sequence: TGTGCTAGTGGTTTGGTTGACAGGTCTTACTATGGCTACACCTTC. Its protein is CASGLVDRSYYGYTF. The full variable domain, its missing parts supplied by reference TRBV12-5 and TRBJ1-2, is DARVTQTPRHKVTEMGQEVTMRCQPILGHNTVFWYRQTMMQGLELLAYFRNRAPLDDSGMPKDRFSAEMPDATLATLKIQPSEPRDSAVYFCASGLVDRSYYGYTFGSGTRLTVV.

This clone was counted once. The genes are TRBV7-9 and TRBJ1-2; D unclear. The V gene's germline CDR1 is SEHNR and CDR2 FQNEAQ (reference sequence). The CDR3 runs 15 residues. V lost 5 bases, J lost 4 bases, and 17 bases lay in between. The CDR3 DNA follows: TGTGCCAGCAGCCCGGAGGGCGACTCTAGCTATGGCTACACCTTC. The encoded protein is CASSPEGDSSYGYTF.